This T cell receptor beta chain was identified in a study of blood T cell repertoires in COVID-19. On the study more broadly: Sample material is recorded as cDNA or gDNA derived from T cells, B-cell-depleted T cells, or PBMCs.

Trimming took 0 bases from V and 9 from J, leaving 15 bases between them. Germline assignment: CDR1 ENHRY and CDR2 SYGVKD. This CDR3 spans 15 amino acids. Original processing methods: Amplification with reference gene primers provided the estimates of nucleated cell counts. Sequenced by immunoSEQ multiplex PCR; TCRdb stores in-frame clones only, minus some. The V and J calls and the clone size are those of that table, but D and trimming were determined from the DNA. The table lists around 300,000 clones, more than 80% of them singletons. This clone was observed a single time. This TCR derives from a woman between 35 and 50 years old with acute or convalescent COVID-19. The sequencing sample was made of peripheral blood. The chain carries TRBV10-3 and TRBJ2-1; no firm D call. CDR3 in DNA: TGTGCCATCAGTGAGTCCCCTCAAGGCTCGGGTGAGCAGTTCTTC. Translating gives CAISESPQGSGEQFF.